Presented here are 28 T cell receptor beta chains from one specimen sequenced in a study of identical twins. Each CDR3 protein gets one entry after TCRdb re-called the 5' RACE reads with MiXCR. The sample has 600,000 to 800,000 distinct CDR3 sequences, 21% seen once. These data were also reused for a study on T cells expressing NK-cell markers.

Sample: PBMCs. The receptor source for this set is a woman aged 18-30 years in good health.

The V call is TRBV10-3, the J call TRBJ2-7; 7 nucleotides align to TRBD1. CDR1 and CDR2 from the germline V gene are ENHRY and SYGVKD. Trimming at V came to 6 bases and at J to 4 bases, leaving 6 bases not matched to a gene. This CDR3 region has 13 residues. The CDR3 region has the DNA TGTGCCATCAGCTCCGACAGGGCATACGAGCAGTACTTC. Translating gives CAISSDRAYEQYF.

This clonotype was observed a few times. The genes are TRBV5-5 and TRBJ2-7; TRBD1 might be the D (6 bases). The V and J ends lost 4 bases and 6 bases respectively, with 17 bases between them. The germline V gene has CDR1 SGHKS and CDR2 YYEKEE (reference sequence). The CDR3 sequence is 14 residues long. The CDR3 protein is CASSLNRAGGEQYF. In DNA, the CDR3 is TGTGCCAGCAGCCTCAACAGGGCCGGTGGCGAGCAGTACTTC.

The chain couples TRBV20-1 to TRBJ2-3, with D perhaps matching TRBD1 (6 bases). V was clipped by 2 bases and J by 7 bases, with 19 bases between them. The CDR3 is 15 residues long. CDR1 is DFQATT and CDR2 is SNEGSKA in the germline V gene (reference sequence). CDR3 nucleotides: TGCAGTGCTAGATTAGGACAGCGGTACAGATATACGCAGTATTTT. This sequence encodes CSARLGQRYRYTQYF.

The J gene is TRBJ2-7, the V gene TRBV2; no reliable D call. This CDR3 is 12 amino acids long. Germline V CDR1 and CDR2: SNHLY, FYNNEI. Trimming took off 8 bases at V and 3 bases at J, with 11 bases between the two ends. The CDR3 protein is CASVPSLYEQYF. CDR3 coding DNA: TGTGCCAGCGTGCCCTCCCTCTACGAGCAGTACTTC.

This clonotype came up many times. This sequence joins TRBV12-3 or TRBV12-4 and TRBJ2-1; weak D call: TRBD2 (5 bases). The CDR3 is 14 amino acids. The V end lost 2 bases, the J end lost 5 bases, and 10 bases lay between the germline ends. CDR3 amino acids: CASSLRQEDNEQFF. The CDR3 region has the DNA TGTGCCAGCAGTTTACGGCAGGAGGACAATGAGCAGTTCTTC.

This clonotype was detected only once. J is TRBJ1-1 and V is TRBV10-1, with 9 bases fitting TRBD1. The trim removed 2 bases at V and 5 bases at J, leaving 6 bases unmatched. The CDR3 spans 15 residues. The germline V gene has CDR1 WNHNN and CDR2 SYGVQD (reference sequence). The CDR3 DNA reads TGCGCCAGCAGTGAGGGGGGGACAGGGTCGACTGAAGCTTTCTTT. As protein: CASSEGGTGSTEAFF.

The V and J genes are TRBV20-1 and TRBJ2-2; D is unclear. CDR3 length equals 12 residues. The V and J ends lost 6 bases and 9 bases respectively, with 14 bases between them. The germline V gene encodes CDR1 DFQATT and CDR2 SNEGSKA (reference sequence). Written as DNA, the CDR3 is TGCAGTGCAACAGACCGGGTGCGGGAGCTGTTTTTT. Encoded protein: CSATDRVRELFF.

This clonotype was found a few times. The CDR3, as DNA: TGTGCCAGCAGCTTAGTTGGGACGACCTACGAGCAGTACTTC. Its protein is CASSLVGTTYEQYF. The chain combines TRBV7-2 with TRBJ2-7; D is perhaps TRBD1 or TRBD2 (5 bases each). The CDR3 has 14 residues. CDR1 is SGHTA, CDR2 FQGNSA, per germline. The V gene lost 1 base and the J gene lost 2 bases, with 9 bases spanning the gap.

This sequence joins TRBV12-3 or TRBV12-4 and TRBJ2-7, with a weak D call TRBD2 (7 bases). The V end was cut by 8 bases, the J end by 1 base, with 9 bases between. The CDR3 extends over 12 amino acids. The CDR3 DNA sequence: TGTGCCAGCGGGGGGGCATCCTACGAGCAGTACTTC. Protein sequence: CASGGASYEQYF.

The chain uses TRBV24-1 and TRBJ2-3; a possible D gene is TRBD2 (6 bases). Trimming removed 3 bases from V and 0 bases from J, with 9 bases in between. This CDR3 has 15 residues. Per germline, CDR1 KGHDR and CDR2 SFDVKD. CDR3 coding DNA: TGTGCCACCAGTGATCCCCGGGGGAGCACAGATACGCAGTATTTT. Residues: CATSDPRGSTDTQYF.

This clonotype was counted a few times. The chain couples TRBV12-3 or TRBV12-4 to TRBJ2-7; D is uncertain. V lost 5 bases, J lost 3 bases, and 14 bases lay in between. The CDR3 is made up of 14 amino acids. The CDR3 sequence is CASSPMQESYEQYF. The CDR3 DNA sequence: TGTGCCAGCAGTCCCATGCAGGAGAGCTACGAGCAGTACTTC.

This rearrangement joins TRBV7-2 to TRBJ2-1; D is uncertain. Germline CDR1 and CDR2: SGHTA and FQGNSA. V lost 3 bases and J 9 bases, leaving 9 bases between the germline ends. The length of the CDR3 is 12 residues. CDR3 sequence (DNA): TGTGCCAGCAGCTTGTACTATGGTGAGCAGTTCTTC. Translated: CASSLYYGEQFF. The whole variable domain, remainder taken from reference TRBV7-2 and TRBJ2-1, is GAGVSQSPSNKVTEKGKDVELRCDPISGHTALYWYRQSLGQGLEFLIYFQGNSAPDKSGLPSDRFSAERTGGSVSTLTIQRTQQEDSAVYLCASSLYYGEQFFGPGTRLTVL.

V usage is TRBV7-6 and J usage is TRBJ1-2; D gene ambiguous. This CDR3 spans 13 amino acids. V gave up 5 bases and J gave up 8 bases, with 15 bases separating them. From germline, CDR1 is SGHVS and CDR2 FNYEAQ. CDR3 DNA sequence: TGTGCCAGCAGCCCTACCCCATTGGAGGGCTACACCTTC. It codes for CASSPTPLEGYTF. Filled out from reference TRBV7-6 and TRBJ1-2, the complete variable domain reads GAGVSQSPRYKVTKRGQDVALRCDPISGHVSLYWYRQALGQGPEFLTYFNYEAQQDKSGLPNDRFSAERPEGSISTLTIQRTEQRDSAMYRCASSPTPLEGYTFGSGTRLTVV.

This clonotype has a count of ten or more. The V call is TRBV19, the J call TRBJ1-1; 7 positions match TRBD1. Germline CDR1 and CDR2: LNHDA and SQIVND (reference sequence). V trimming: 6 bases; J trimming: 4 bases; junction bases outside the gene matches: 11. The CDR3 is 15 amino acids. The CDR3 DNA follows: TGTGCCAGTAGCAGACGACAGGGTTGGGTCACTGAAGCTTTCTTT. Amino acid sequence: CASSRRQGWVTEAFF. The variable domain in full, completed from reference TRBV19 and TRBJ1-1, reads DGGITQSPKYLFRKEGQNVTLSCEQNLNHDAMYWYRQDPGQGLRLIYYSQIVNDFQKGDIAEGYSVSREKKESFPLTVTSAQKNPTAFYLCASSRRQGWVTEAFFGQGTRLTVV.

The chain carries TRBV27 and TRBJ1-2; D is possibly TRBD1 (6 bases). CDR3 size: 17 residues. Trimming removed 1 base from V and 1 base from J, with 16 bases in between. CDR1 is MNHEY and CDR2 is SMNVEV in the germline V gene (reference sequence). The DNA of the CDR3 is TGTGCCAGCAGTTTATATGTCCGACAGGCGGGTAACTATGGCTACACCTTC. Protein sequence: CASSLYVRQAGNYGYTF.

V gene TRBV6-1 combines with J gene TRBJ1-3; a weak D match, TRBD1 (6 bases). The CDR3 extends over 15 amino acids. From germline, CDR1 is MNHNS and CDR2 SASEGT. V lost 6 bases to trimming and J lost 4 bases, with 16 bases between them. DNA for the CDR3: TGTGCCAGCAGCCTCGGCGGGACATGGGGAAACACCATATATTTT. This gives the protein CASSLGGTWGNTIYF.

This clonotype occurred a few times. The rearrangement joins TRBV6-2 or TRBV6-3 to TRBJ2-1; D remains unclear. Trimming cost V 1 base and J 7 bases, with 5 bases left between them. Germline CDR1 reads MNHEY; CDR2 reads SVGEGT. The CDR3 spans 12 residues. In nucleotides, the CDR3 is TGTGCCAGCAGTTACTGGGGTAATGAGCAGTTCTTC. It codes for CASSYWGNEQFF.

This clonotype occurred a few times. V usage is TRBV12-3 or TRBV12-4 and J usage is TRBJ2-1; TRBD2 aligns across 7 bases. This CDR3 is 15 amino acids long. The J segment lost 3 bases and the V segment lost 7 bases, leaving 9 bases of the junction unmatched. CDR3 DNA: TGTGCCAGCAAGGTCGCGGGGGATTTCTACAATGAGCAGTTCTTC. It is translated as CASKVAGDFYNEQFF.

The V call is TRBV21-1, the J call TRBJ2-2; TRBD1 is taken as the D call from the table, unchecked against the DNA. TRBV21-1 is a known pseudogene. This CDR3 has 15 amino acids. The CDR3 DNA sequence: TGTGCCAGCAGCGTAGAAGAGGGGGCAGGCGGGGAGCTGTTTTTT. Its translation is CASSVEEGAGGELFF.

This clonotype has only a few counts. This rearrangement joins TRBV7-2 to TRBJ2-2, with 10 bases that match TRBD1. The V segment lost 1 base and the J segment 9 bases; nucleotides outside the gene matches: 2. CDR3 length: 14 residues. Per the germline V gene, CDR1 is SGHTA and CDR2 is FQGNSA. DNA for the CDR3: TGTGCCAGCAGCTTAGTGGACAGGGGGTGGGAGCTGTTTTTT. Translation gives CASSLVDRGWELFF.

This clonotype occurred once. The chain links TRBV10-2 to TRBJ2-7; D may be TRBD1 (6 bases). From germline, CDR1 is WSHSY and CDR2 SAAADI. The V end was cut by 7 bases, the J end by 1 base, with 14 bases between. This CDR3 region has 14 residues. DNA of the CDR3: TGCGCCAGCAATCGAGAGGACAGTTCCTACGAGCAGTACTTC. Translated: CASNREDSSYEQYF.

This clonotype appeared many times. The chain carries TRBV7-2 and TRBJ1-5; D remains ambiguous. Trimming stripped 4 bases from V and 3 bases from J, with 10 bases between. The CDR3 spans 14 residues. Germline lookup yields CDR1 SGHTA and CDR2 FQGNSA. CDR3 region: CASSSRGPNQPQHF. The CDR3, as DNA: TGTGCCAGCAGCTCCCGTGGCCCCAATCAGCCCCAGCATTTT.

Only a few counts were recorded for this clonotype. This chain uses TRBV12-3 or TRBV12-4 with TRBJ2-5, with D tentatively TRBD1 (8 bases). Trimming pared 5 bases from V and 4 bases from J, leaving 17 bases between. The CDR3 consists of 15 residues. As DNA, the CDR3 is TGTGCCAGCAGTATTGGACAGGGAGGGCGAGAGACCCAGTACTTC. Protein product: CASSIGQGGRETQYF.

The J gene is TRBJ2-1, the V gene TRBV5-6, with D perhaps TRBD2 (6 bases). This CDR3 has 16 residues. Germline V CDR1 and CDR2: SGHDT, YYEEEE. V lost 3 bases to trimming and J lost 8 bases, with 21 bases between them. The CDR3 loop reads CASSSRLVNLRYEQFF. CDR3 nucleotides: TGTGCCAGCAGCTCGCGACTAGTTAATCTCCGCTATGAGCAGTTCTTC.

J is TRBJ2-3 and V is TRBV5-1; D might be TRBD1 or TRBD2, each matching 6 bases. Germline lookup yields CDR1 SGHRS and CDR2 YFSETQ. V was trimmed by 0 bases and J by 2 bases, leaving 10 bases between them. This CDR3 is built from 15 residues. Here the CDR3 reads CASSLDGGITDTQYF. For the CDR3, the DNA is TGCGCCAGCAGCTTGGACGGGGGCATCACAGATACGCAGTATTTT.

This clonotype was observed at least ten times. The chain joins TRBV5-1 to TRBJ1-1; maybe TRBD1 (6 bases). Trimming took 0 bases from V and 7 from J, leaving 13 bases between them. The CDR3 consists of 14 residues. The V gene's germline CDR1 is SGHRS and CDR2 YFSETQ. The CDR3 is CASSLAPGGSEAFF. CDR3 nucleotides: TGCGCCAGCAGCTTGGCCCCTGGGGGCAGTGAAGCTTTCTTT. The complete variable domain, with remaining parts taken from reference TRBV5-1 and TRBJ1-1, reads KAGVTQTPRYLIKTRGQQVTLSCSPISGHRSVSWYQQTPGQGLQFLFEYFSETQRNKGNFPGRFSGRQFSNSRSEMNVSTLELGDSALYLCASSLAPGGSEAFFGQGTRLTVV.

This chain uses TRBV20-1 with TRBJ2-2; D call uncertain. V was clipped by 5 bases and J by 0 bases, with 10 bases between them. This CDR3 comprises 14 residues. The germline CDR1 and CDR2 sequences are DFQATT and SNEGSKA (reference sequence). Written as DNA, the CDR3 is TGCAGTGCTCAAGGTCCTACGAACACCGGGGAGCTGTTTTTT. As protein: CSAQGPTNTGELFF.

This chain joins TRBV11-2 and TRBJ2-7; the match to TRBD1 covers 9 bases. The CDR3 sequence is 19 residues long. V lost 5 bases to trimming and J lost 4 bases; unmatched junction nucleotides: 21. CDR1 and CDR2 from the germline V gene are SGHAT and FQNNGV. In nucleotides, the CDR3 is TGTGCCAGCAGCGTCCGAGGCAGGAAGCCGGGACAGGGAAAGTACGAGCAGTACTTC. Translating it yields CASSVRGRKPGQGKYEQYF. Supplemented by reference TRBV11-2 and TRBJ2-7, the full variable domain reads EAGVAQSPRYKIIEKRQSVAFWCNPISGHATLYWYQQILGQGPKLLIQFQNNGVVDDSQLPKDRFSAERLKGVDSTLKIQPAKLEDSAVYLCASSVRGRKPGQGKYEQYFGPGTRLTVT.